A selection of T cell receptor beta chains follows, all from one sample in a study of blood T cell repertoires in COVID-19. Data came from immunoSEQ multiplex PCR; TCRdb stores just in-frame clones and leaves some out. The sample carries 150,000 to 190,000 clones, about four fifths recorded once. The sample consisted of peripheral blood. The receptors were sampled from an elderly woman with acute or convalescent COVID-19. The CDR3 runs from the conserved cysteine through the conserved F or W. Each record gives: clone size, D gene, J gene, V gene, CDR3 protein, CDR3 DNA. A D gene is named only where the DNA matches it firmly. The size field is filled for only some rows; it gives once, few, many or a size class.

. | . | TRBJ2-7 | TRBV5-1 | CASSPDYYEQYF | TGCGCCAGCAGCCCCGACTACTACGAGCAGTACTTC
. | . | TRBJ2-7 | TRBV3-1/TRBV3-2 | CASSQAGVNEQYF | TGTGCCAGCAGCCAAGCAGGGGTTAACGAGCAGTACTTC
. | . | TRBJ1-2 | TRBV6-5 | CASSYSTGFYGYTF | TGTGCCAGCAGTTACTCGACAGGATTCTATGGCTACACCTTC
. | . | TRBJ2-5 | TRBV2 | CASKSQQETQYF | TGTGCCAGCAAGTCACAGCAAGAGACCCAGTACTTC
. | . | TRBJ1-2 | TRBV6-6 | CASSYSGGNYGYTF | TGTGCCAGCAGTTACTCCGGAGGGAACTATGGCTACACCTTC
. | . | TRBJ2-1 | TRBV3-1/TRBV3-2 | CASSQRDRGFLINEQFF | TGTGCCAGCAGCCAGCGGGACCGTGGGTTCCTTATCAATGAGCAGTTCTTC
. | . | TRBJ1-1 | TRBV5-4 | CASSLFGTLYTEAFF | TGTGCCAGCAGCTTATTCGGGACTCTCTACACTGAAGCTTTCTTT
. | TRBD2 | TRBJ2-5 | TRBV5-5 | CASSQNMAGASETQYF | TGTGCCAGCAGCCAAAATATGGCGGGAGCCTCAGAGACCCAGTACTTC
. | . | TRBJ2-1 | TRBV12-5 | CASGLGLNYNEQFF | TGTGCTAGTGGTTTGGGTCTAAATTACAATGAGCAGTTCTTC
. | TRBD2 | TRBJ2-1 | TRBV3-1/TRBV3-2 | CASSPSASGGAGEQFF | TGTGCCAGTTCCCCTTCGGCTAGCGGGGGGGCCGGTGAGCAGTTCTTC
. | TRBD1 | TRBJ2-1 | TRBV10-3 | CATKTGGSYNEQFF | TGTGCCACTAAAACAGGGGGCTCCTACAATGAGCAGTTCTTC
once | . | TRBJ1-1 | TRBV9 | CASSVAVGQGGTEAFF | TGTGCCAGCAGCGTAGCCGTGGGGCAGGGAGGCACTGAAGCTTTCTTT
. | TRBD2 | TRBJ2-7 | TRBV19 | CASSGLAGDLYF | TGTGCCAGTAGTGGTCTAGCGGGAGACCTGTACTTC
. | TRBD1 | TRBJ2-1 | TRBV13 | CASNRPGTANLNEQFF | TGTGCCAGCAACCGACCCGGGACAGCTAATCTCAATGAGCAGTTCTTC
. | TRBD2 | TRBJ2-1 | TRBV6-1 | CASSEGLAGVQRNNEQFF | TGTGCCAGCAGTGAAGGACTAGCGGGAGTCCAGAGGAACAATGAGCAGTTCTTC
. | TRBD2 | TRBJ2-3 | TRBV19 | CASSIRLAGEDTQYF | TGTGCCAGTAGTATCAGACTAGCGGGGGAAGATACGCAGTATTTT
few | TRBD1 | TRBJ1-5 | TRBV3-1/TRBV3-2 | CASSRQGNQPQHF | TGTGCCAGCAGCCGACAGGGGAATCAGCCCCAGCATTTT
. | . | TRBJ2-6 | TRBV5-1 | CASSTGQWASSGANVLTF | TGCGCCAGCAGCACCGGACAGTGGGCGTCCTCTGGGGCCAACGTCCTGACTTTC
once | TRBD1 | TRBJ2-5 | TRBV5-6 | CASSADRAGETQYF | TGTGCCAGCAGCGCCGACAGGGCTGGAGAGACCCAGTACTTC
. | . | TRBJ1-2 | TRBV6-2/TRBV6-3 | CASRPTGTGGNGYTF | TGTGCCAGCAGGCCTACCGGGACGGGGGGCAACGGCTACACCTTC
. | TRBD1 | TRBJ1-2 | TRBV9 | CASSPRQGVNYGYTF | TGTGCCAGCAGCCCACGACAGGGGGTAAACTATGGCTACACCTTC
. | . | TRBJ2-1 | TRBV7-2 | CASSLGWASLEQFF | TGTGCCAGCAGCTTAGGCTGGGCGTCCCTGGAGCAGTTCTTC
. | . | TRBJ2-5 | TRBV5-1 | CASSPERGLGETQYF | TGCGCCAGCAGCCCCGAGCGAGGGTTGGGAGAGACCCAGTACTTC
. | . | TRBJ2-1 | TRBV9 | CASSVAGFRAAYNEQFF | TGTGCCAGCAGCGTAGCGGGTTTCAGGGCGGCCTACAATGAGCAGTTCTTC
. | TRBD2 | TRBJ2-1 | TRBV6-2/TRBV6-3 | CASSYESGRDNEQFF | TGTGCCAGCAGTTACGAGAGCGGGAGGGACAATGAGCAGTTCTTC
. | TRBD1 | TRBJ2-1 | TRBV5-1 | CASSLATGASYNEQFF | TGCGCCAGCAGCTTGGCCACAGGGGCCTCCTACAATGAGCAGTTCTTC
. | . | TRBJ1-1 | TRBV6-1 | CASSETYGQVEAFF | TGTGCCAGCAGTGAAACTTATGGCCAGGTTGAAGCTTTCTTT
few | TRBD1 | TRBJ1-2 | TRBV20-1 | CSASGQGANYGYTF | TGCAGTGCTAGTGGACAGGGAGCTAACTATGGCTACACCTTC
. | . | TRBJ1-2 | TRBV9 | CASSVWAEPNYGYTF | TGTGCCAGCAGCGTATGGGCAGAGCCTAACTATGGCTACACCTTC
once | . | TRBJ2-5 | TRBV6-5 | CASSPAREQTQYF | TGTGCCAGCAGTCCCGCCCGGGAGCAGACCCAGTACTTC
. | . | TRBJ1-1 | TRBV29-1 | CSVGDRETEAFF | TGCAGCGTTGGGGATCGGGAAACTGAAGCTTTCTTT
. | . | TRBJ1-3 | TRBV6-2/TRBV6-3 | CASSYSNPAQVGNTIYF | TGTGCCAGCAGTTACTCCAACCCGGCTCAGGTGGGAAACACCATATATTTT
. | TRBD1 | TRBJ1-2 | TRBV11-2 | CASSRTGVNYGYTF | TGTGCCAGCAGCAGGACAGGGGTTAACTATGGCTACACCTTC
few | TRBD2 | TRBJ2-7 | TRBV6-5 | CASSYQGGPLYEQYF | TGTGCCAGCAGTTACCAGGGAGGGCCTCTGTACGAGCAGTACTTC
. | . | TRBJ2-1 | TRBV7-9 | CASSPRSVGRGRNEQFF | TGTGCCAGCAGCCCCCGGTCAGTCGGGAGAGGGAGGAATGAGCAGTTCTTC
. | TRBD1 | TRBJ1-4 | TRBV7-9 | CASSSEGQDATNEKLFF | TGTGCCAGCAGCTCCGAAGGACAGGATGCAACTAATGAAAAACTGTTTTTT
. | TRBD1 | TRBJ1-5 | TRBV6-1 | CASSEQQGAGQPQHF | TGTGCCAGCAGTGAGCAACAGGGGGCCGGTCAGCCCCAGCATTTT
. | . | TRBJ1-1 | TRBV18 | CASSPAGRDTEAFF | TGTGCCAGCTCACCAGCAGGGCGCGACACTGAAGCTTTCTTT
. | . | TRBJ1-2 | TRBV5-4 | CASSRSAGEINYGYTF | TGTGCCAGCAGCCGCTCGGCGGGGGAGATCAACTATGGCTACACCTTC
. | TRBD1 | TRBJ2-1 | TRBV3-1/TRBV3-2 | CASSHRITDRGYNEQFF | TGTGCCAGCAGCCACCGCATCACCGACAGGGGCTACAATGAGCAGTTCTTC
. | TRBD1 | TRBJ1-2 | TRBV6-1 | CASSEPFATDRGWGKGYTF | TGTGCCAGCAGTGAGCCTTTCGCTACGGACAGGGGATGGGGCAAAGGCTACACCTTC
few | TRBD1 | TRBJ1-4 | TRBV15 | CATSRGDSDKGKLFF | TGTGCCACCAGCAGGGGGGACAGCGATAAAGGGAAACTGTTTTTT
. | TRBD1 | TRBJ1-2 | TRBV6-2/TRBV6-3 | CASSRTGAANYGYTF | TGTGCCAGCAGCCGGACAGGAGCCGCTAACTATGGCTACACCTTC
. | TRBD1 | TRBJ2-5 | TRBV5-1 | CASSLAGQQETQYF | TGCGCCAGCAGCTTGGCGGGACAGCAAGAGACCCAGTACTTC
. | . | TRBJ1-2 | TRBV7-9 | CASSPDSNYGYTF | TGTGCCAGCAGTCCGGACAGTAACTATGGCTACACCTTC
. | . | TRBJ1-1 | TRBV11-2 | CASSPPGSKRRGTEAFF | TGTGCCAGCAGCCCACCAGGATCTAAGCGACGGGGCACTGAAGCTTTCTTT
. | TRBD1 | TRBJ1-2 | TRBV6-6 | CASSYGDRGNYGYTF | TGTGCCAGCAGTTACGGGGACAGGGGTAACTATGGCTACACCTTC
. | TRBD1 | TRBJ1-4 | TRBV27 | CASSLGQWAEKLFF | TGTGCCAGCAGTTTGGGACAGTGGGCGGAAAAACTGTTTTTT
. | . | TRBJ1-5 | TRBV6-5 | CASSPRGVRNQPQHF | TGTGCCAGCAGTCCCCGGGGTGTGCGGAATCAGCCCCAGCATTTT
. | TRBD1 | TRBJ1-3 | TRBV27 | CASGTGFGNTIYF | TGTGCCAGCGGGACAGGGTTTGGAAACACCATATATTTT
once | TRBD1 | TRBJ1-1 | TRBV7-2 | CASSYRGLNTEAFF | TGTGCCAGCAGCTACAGGGGGCTTAACACTGAAGCTTTCTTT
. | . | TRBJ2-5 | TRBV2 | CASSEERETQYF | TGTGCCAGCAGTGAAGAGAGGGAGACCCAGTACTTC
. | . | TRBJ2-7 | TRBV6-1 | CASREDRIYEQYF | TGTGCCAGCAGGGAAGACAGGATCTACGAGCAGTACTTC
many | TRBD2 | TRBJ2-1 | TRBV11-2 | CASRTLGGRVYNEQFF | TGTGCCAGCAGGACCCTGGGCGGGAGGGTCTACAATGAGCAGTTCTTC
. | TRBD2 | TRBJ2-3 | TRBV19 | CASSAGLGAADTQYF | TGTGCCAGTAGCGCGGGACTAGGGGCGGCAGATACGCAGTATTTT
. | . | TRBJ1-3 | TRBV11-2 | CASSKTGYSGNTIYF | TGTGCCAGCAGTAAAACAGGGTACTCTGGAAACACCATATATTTT
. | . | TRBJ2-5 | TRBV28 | CASTGGPEETQYF | TGTGCCAGCACGGGCGGGCCGGAAGAGACCCAGTACTTC